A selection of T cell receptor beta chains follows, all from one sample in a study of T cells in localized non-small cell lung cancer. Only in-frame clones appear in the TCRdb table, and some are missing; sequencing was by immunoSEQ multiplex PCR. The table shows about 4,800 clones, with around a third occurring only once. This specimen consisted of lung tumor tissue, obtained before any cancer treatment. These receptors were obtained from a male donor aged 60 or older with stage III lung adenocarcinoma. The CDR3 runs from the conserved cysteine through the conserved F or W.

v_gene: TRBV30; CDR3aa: CAWSKEDRRNQPQHF
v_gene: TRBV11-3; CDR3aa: CASSGDSYRTGELFF
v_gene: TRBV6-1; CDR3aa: CASSEGIKGYTF
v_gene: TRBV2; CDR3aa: CASSVGLLSGNEQFF
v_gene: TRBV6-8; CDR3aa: CASSDYMAGEQFF
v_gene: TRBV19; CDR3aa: CASSIGSGLAGYTF
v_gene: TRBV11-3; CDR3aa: CASSAGTANQPQHF
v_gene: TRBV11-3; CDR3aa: CASSFLEVITNEQFF
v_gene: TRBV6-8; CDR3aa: CASKGTGPYEQYF
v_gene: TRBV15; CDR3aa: CATSRDFGADNEQFF
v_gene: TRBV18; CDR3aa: CASSENRARGGYTF
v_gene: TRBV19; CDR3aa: CASRVQGTGELFF
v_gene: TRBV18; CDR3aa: CASSTATNEKLFF
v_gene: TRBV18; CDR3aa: CASSLRERQPQHF
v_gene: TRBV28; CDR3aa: CASSPPDRGYQPQHF
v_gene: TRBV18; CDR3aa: CASSPKGGQGSNEQYF
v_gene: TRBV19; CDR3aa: CASSIRVAGSGNTIYF
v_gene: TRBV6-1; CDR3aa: CASSEARGQPQHF
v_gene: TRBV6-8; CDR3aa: CASSPVGASSYEQYF
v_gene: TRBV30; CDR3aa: CAWRHRVRNNEQFF
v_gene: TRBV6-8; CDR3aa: CASSSNTGQINQPQHF
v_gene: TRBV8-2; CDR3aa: CASSFKREVGELFF
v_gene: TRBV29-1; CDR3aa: CSVADRSNQPQHF